The sequence of this T cell receptor beta chain was determined in a study of blood T cells in healthy people across ages. Trimming cost V 6 bases and J 5 bases; bases outside gene matches: 4. The CDR3 extends over 13 amino acids. Study-wide results and caveats: As age increased, TCR beta diversity per million T cells fell in a roughly linear fashion.

About this clonotype: Its matching antigen is unknown.

For the second PCR, which ran for roughly 6 to 11 cycles, a sample-barcoded 5' primer and a J-beta primer mix were used. TCRdb re-called the 5' RACE reads with MiXCR, one entry per CDR3 protein. Among around 1.1 million distinct CDR3 sequences listed, less than 45% were seen once. The rearrangement joins TRBV12-3 or TRBV12-4 to TRBJ1-5; 7 bases align to TRBD1. This TCR came from a man aged 18-30 years in good health. Material for sequencing was blood. CDR3 bases: TGTGCCAGCAGGGCTACAGGGGATCAGCCCCAGCATTTT. This codes for CASRATGDQPQHF.